The 13 T cell receptor beta chains below come from one sample, sequenced in a study of spatial heterogeneity in lung cancer (dated by TCRdb to between 2018 and 2021). The time point label of this sample denotes: blood at routine non-recurrence follow-up after resection. Preparation of the library involved 5' RACE. Sequencing was carried out with a NextSeq 500. TCRdb handled the public reads itself, with Q25 trimming in fastp and clone calling in MiXCR, and kept productive beta chains. Entries are consolidated by CDR3 protein sequence, retaining the most common genes and DNA. Here the sample has 15,000 to 20,000 distinct CDR3 sequences; roughly 6.3% occur a single time. Together, the top ten hold roughly 25% of the sample. Material: PBMCs, obtained at follow-up. All receptors derive from a male donor with early-stage non-small cell lung cancer.

This clonotype was seen repeatedly, ten times or more. The chain carries TRBV7-6 and TRBJ2-3, with 9 bases identical to TRBD1. The CDR3 is 15 residues long. V dropped 5 bases and J dropped 1; count of bases not matched to a gene: 4. Germline CDR1 SGHVS, CDR2 FNYEAQ. The CDR3 is CASSPGQGRTDTQYF. DNA for the CDR3: TGTGCCAGCAGCCCCGGACAGGGGCGCACAGATACGCAGTATTTT.

This clonotype was counted many times. The genes are TRBV18 and TRBJ2-7, with 9 bases that match TRBD1. With V trimmed by 2 bases and J by 3 bases, 2 bases remained unmatched. The CDR3 sequence is 14 residues long. Germline assignment: CDR1 KGHSH and CDR2 LQKENI. The CDR3 here is CASSPLGQGYEQYF. The DNA for the CDR3 is TGTGCCAGCTCACCATTGGGACAGGGCTACGAGCAGTACTTC. The full variable domain, completed using reference TRBV18 and TRBJ2-7, is NAGVMQNPRHLVRRRGQEARLRCSPMKGHSHVYWYRQLPEEGLKFMVYLQKENIIDESGMPKERFSAEFPKEGPSILRIQQVVRGDSAAYFCASSPLGQGYEQYFGPGTRLTVT.

Ten or more counts support this clonotype. The chain carries TRBV19 and TRBJ1-4; D unclear. The CDR3 runs 16 residues. Germline V CDR1 and CDR2: LNHDA, SQIVND (reference sequence). The germline V and J ends were trimmed by 1 base and 0 bases, with 9 bases remaining between them. CDR3 sequence reads: CASSIANFATNEKLFF. The CDR3 region has the DNA TGTGCCAGTAGTATAGCAAACTTCGCAACTAATGAAAAACTGTTTTTT.

This clonotype was seen at least ten times. This CDR3 reads CASSNLAGGGEQYF. The CDR3 DNA sequence: TGTGCCAGCAGCAATCTCGCAGGGGGGGGCGAGCAGTACTTC. The gene calls are TRBV5-8 and TRBJ2-7; D is perhaps TRBD1 or TRBD2 (7 bases each). The CDR3 totals 14 residues. V gave up 4 bases and J gave up 6 bases, with 17 bases separating them. The germline V gene has CDR1 SGHTS and CDR2 YDEGEE.

By share, this clonotype counts as medium-sized. This chain links TRBV5-1 with TRBJ2-7; 9 nucleotides agree with TRBD1. The V segment lost 5 bases and the J segment 2 bases; nucleotides outside the gene matches: 8. Germline-derived CDR1 and CDR2 are SGHRS and YFSETQ. The CDR3 extends over 15 amino acids. The CDR3 DNA is TGCGCCAGCAGACAAGGGACAGGGATAACCTACGAGCAGTACTTC. The encoded protein is CASRQGTGITYEQYF.

This clonotype was seen at least ten times. The chain recombines TRBV3-1 with TRBJ1-1, with D hard to call. Germline V gene lookup returns CDR1 LGHDT and CDR2 YNNKEL (reference sequence). The CDR3 sequence is 12 residues long. Between the trimmed V and J ends, which lost 1 base and 10 bases, there was a span of 10 bases. The CDR3 DNA follows: TGTGCCAGCAGCCAAGGGGGTTTTGGAGCTTTCTTT. It is translated as CASSQGGFGAFF.

This clonotype has a count of ten or more. The V call is TRBV7-8, the J call TRBJ1-4, with TRBD1 as a possible D gene (5 bases). The CDR3 runs to 17 residues. Trimming pared 4 bases from V and 5 bases from J, leaving 20 bases between. Germline CDR1 reads SGHVS; CDR2 reads FQNEAQ. CDR3 in amino acids: CASSYLKRGRRNEKLFF. CDR3 DNA sequence: TGTGCCAGCAGCTATCTAAAACGGGGACGGAGAAATGAAAAACTGTTTTTT.

This clonotype has more than one count but fewer than ten. The rearrangement uses TRBV4-3 and TRBJ2-1, with D hard to call. The CDR3 is 15 residues long. Germline CDR1 and CDR2: LGHNA and YSLEER. With 4 bases removed from V and 0 bases from J, the gap between germline ends came to 10 bases. As DNA, the CDR3 is TGCGCCAGCAGCCGCCTGGGTACCTCCTACAATGAGCAGTTCTTC. It codes for CASSRLGTSYNEQFF.

This clonotype appeared many times. V and J are TRBV20-1 and TRBJ2-7, with D perhaps matching TRBD2 (6 bases). The CDR3 totals 12 residues. V lost 5 bases to trimming and J lost 3 bases, with 11 bases between them. Germline V CDR1 and CDR2: DFQATT, SNEGSKA (reference sequence). CDR3 DNA sequence: TGCAGTGCTGGAGGAGGGGTCTACGAGCAGTACTTC. This codes for CSAGGGVYEQYF.

This clonotype was observed a few times. This rearrangement joins TRBV7-6 to TRBJ2-2, with a possible D match to TRBD2 (6 bases). The V end was cut by 5 bases, the J end by 5 bases, with 15 bases between. Germline V gene sequence: CDR1 SGHVS, CDR2 FNYEAQ. The CDR3 has 15 amino acids. This CDR3 is CASSAYGGSTGELFF. The CDR3 bases are TGTGCCAGCAGCGCCTATGGAGGGTCTACCGGGGAGCTGTTTTTT. Full variable domain (remainder filled in from reference TRBV7-6 and TRBJ2-2): GAGVSQSPRYKVTKRGQDVALRCDPISGHVSLYWYRQALGQGPEFLTYFNYEAQQDKSGLPNDRFSAERPEGSISTLTIQRTEQRDSAMYRCASSAYGGSTGELFFGEGSRLTVL.

This clonotype has ten or more counts. J is TRBJ2-1 and V is TRBV7-2, with 10 bases identical to TRBD2. From germline, CDR1 is SGHTA and CDR2 FQGNSA. The CDR3 loop spans 15 amino acids. The V gene end was trimmed by 5 bases and the J gene end by 6 bases; junction bases not matched to a gene: 7. The CDR3 loop reads CASSRPGLAINEQFF. As DNA, the CDR3 is TGTGCCAGCAGCCGTCCGGGACTAGCGATCAATGAGCAGTTCTTC.

There are many counts of this clonotype. V is TRBV28 and J is TRBJ1-6; D gene uncertain. Trimming pared 3 bases from V and 16 bases from J, leaving 19 bases between. Germline V gene data show CDR1 as MDHEN and CDR2 as SYDVKM. This CDR3 region has 14 residues. This chain's CDR3 is CASSLPHGLEILHF. The CDR3 bases are TGTGCCAGCAGTTTGCCACACGGCCTCGAAATACTCCACTTT.

This rearrangement joins TRBV28 to TRBJ2-3; 11 nucleotides line up with TRBD2. CDR3 length: 17 residues. Germline assignment: CDR1 MDHEN and CDR2 SYDVKM. After removal of 4 bases from V and 2 bases from J, the junction contained 8 bases not matched to a gene. The CDR3 loop reads CASSSRTSGSYTDTQYF. CDR3 nucleotides: TGTGCCAGCAGTTCCAGGACTAGCGGGTCATACACAGATACGCAGTATTTT.